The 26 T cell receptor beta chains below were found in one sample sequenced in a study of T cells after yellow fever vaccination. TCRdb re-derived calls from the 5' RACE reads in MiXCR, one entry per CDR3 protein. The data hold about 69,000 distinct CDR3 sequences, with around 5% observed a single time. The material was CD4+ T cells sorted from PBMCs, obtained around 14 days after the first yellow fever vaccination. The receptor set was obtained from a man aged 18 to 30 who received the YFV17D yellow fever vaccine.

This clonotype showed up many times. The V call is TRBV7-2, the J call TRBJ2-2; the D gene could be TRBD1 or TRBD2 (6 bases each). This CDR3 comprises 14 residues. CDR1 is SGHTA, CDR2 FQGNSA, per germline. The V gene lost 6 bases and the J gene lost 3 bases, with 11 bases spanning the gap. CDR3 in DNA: TGTGCCAGCAGGTGGGGGGCGTACACCGGGGAGCTGTTTTTT. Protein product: CASRWGAYTGELFF. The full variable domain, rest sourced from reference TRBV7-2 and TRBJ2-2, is GAGVSQSPSNKVTEKGKDVELRCDPISGHTALYWYRQSLGQGLEFLIYFQGNSAPDKSGLPSDRFSAERTGGSVSTLTIQRTQQEDSAVYLCASRWGAYTGELFFGEGSRLTVL.

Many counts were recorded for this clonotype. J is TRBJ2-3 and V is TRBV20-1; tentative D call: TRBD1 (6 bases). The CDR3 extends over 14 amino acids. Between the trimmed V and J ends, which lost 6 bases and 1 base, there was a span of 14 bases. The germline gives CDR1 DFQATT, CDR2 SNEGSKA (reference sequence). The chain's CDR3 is CSAERAGGTDTQYF. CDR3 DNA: TGCAGTGCCGAAAGGGCAGGGGGCACAGATACGCAGTATTTT.

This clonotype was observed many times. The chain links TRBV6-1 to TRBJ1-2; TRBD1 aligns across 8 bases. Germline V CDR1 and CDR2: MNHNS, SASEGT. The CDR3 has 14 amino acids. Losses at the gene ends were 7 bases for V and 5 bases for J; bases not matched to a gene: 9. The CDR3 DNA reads TGTGCCAGCACTCCGACAGGGGTAGAGTATGGCTACACCTTC. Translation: CASTPTGVEYGYTF.

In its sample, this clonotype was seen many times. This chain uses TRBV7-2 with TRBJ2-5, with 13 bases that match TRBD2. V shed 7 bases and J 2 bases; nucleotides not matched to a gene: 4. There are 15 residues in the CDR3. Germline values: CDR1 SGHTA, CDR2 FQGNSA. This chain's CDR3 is CASKSGLAGQETQYF. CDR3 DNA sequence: TGTGCCAGCAAATCGGGACTAGCGGGGCAAGAGACCCAGTACTTC.

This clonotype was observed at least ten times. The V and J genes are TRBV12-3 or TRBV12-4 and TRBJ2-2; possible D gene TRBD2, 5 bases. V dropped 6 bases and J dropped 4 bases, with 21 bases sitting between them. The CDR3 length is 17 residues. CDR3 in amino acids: CASSQSGRGRVTGELFF. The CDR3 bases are TGTGCCAGCAGCCAATCCGGACGGGGTCGGGTCACCGGGGAGCTGTTTTTT.

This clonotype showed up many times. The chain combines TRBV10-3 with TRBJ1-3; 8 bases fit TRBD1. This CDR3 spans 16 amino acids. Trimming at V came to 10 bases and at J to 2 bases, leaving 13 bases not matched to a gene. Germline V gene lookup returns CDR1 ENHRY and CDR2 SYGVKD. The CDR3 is CATGGQVGSAGNTIYF. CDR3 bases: TGTGCCACCGGGGGACAGGTCGGGTCGGCTGGAAACACCATATATTTT.

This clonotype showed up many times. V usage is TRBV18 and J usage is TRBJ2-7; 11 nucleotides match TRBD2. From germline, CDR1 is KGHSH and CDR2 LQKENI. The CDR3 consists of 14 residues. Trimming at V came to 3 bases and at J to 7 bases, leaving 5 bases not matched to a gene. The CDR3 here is CASSPTSGDSEQYF. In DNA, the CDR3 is TGTGCCAGCTCACCGACTAGCGGGGACTCGGAGCAGTACTTC. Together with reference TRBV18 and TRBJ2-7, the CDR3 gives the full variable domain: NAGVMQNPRHLVRRRGQEARLRCSPMKGHSHVYWYRQLPEEGLKFMVYLQKENIIDESGMPKERFSAEFPKEGPSILRIQQVVRGDSAAYFCASSPTSGDSEQYFGPGTRLTVT.

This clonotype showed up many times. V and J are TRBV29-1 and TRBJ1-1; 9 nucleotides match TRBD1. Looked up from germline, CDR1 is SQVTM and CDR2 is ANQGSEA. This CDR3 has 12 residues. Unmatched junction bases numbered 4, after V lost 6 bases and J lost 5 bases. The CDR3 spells CSVHRGRTEAFF. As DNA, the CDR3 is TGCAGCGTCCACAGGGGGCGGACTGAAGCTTTCTTT.

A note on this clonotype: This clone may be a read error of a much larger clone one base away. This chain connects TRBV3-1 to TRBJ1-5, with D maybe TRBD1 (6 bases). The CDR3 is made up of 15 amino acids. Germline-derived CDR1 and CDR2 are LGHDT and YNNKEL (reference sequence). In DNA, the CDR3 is TGTGCCAGCACCCAAGGGGGAGGGGTCGATCAGCCCCAGCATTTT. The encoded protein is CASTQGGGVDQPQHF. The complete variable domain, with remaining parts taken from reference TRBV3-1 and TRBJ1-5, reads DTAVSQTPKYLVTQMGNDKSIKCEQNLGHDTMYWYKQDSKKFLKIMFSYNNKELIINETVPNRFSPKSPDKAHLNLHINSLELGDSAVYFCASTQGGGVDQPQHFGDGTRLSIL.

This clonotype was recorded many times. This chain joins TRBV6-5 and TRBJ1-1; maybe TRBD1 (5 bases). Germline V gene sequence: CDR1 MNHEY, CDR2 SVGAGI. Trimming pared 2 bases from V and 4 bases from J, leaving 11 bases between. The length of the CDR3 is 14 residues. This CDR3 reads CASSYDPGSTEAFF. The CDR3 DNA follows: TGTGCCAGCAGTTACGACCCAGGGTCCACTGAAGCTTTCTTT.

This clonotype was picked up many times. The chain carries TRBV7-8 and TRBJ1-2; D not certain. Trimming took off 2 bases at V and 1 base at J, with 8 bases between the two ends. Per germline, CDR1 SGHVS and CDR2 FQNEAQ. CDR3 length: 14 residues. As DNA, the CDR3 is TGTGCCAGCAGCTTATTACAGATTAACTATGGCTACACCTTC. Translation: CASSLLQINYGYTF.

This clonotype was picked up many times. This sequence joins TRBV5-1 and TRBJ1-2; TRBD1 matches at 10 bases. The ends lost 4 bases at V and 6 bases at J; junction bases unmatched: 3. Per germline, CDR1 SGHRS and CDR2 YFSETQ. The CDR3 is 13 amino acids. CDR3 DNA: TGCGCCAGCAGCCTCGGGACAGGGGATGGCTACACCTTC. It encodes CASSLGTGDGYTF.

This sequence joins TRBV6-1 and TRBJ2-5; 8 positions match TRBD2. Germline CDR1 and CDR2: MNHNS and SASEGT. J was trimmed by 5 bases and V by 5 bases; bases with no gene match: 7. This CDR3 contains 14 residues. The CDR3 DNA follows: TGTGCCAGCAGTACCTGGACTAGCTCCGAGACCCAGTACTTC. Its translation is CASSTWTSSETQYF.

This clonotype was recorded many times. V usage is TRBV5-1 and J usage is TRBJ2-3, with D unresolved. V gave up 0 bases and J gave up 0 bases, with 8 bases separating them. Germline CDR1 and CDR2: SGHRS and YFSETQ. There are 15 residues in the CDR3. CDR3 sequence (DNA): TGCGCCAGCAGCTTGGTAGGACGGAGCACAGATACGCAGTATTTT. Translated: CASSLVGRSTDTQYF.

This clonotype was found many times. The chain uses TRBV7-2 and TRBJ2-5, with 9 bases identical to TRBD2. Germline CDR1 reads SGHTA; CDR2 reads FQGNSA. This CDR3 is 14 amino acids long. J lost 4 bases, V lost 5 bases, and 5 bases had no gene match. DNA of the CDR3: TGTGCCAGCAGCCGCGGGGGGGCAGGAGAGACCCAGTACTTC. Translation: CASSRGGAGETQYF.

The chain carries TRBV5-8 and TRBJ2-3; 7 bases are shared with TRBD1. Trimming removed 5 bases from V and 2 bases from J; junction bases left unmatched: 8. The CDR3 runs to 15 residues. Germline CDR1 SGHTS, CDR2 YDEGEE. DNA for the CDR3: TGTGCCAGCAGTTCAGGGACAGCGTACACAGATACGCAGTATTTT. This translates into CASSSGTAYTDTQYF.

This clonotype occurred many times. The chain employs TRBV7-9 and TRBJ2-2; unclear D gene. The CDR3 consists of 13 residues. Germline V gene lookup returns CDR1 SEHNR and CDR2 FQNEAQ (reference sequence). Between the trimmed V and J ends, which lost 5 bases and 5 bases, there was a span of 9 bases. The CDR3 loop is CASSSQATGELFF. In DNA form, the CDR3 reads TGTGCCAGCAGCAGTCAAGCAACCGGGGAGCTGTTTTTT.

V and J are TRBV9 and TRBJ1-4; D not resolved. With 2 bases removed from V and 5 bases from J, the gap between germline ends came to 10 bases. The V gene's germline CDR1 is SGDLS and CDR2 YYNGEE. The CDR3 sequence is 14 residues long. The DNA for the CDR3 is TGTGCCAGCAGCGTCGGGCCGGACAATGAAAAACTGTTTTTT. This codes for CASSVGPDNEKLFF.

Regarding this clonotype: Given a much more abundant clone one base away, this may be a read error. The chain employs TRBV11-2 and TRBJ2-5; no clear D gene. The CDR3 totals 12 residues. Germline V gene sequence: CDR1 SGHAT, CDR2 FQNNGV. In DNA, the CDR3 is TGTGCCAGCATCTTAAGTGCGGAGACCCAGTACTTC. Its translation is CASILSAETQYF.

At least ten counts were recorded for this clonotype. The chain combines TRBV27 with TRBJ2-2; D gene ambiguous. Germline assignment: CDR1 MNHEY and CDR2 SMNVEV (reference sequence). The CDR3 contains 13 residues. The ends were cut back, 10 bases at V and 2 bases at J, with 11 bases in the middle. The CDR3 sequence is CATGSANTGELFF. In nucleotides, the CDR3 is TGTGCCACTGGGTCGGCCAACACCGGGGAGCTGTTTTTT.

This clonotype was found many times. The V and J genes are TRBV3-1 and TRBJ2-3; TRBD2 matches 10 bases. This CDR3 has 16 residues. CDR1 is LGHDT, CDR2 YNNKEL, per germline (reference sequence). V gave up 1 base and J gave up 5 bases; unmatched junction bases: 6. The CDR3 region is CASSQGLAGVQDTQYF. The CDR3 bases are TGTGCCAGCAGCCAAGGGCTAGCGGGGGTTCAAGATACGCAGTATTTT.

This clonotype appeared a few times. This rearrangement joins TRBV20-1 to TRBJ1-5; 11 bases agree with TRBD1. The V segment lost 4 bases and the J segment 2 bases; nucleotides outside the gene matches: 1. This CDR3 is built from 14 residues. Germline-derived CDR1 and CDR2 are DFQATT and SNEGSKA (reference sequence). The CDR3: CSAKGQGGNQPQHF. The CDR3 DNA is TGCAGTGCTAAGGGACAGGGGGGCAATCAGCCCCAGCATTTT.

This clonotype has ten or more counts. This chain's CDR3 is CASSEQGATYEQYV. CDR3 sequence (DNA): TGTGCCAGCAGTGAACAGGGGGCGACCTACGAGCAGTACGTC. This chain joins TRBV2 and TRBJ2-7; 8 nucleotides agree with TRBD1. There are 14 residues in the CDR3. Germline CDR1 SNHLY, CDR2 FYNNEI. V lost 2 bases to trimming and J lost 2 bases; unmatched junction nucleotides: 2.

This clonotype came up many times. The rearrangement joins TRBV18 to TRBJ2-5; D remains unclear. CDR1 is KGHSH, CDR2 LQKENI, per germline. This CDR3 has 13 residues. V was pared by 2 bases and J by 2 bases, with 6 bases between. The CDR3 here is CASSPSSQETQYF. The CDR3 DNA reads TGTGCCAGCTCACCATCCTCTCAAGAGACCCAGTACTTC.

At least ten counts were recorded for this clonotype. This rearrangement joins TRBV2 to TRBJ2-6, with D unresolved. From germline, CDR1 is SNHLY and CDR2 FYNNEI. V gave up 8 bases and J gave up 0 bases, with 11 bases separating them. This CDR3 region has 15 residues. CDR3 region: CASALEFSGANVLTF. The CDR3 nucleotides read TGTGCCAGCGCATTAGAGTTCTCTGGGGCCAACGTCCTGACTTTC.

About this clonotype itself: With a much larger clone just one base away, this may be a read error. CDR3 loop: CASSEKPISLPQHF. The CDR3 DNA sequence: TGTGCCAGCAGTGAAAAACCGATCTCACTGCCCCAGCATTTT. The V and J genes are TRBV6-1 and TRBJ1-5; no reliable D call. This CDR3 contains 14 residues. The V and J ends lost 2 bases and 9 bases respectively, with 14 bases between them. Looked up from germline, CDR1 is MNHNS and CDR2 is SASEGT.